These 14 T cell receptor beta chains originate from one sample sequenced in a study of preoperative IRX-2 immunotherapy in early breast cancer. The treatment here: preoperative locoregional IRX-2 cytokine immunotherapy. Measured with immunoSEQ multiplex PCR; TCRdb has only the in-frame clones, and not every one. The sample yields tens of thousands of clones, 82% seen once. The sequences come from lymph node tissue, collected after IRX-2 immunotherapy. These receptors originate from a human donor with breast cancer.

V and J are TRBV28 and TRBJ2-7, with 8 nucleotides matching TRBD1. V lost 4 bases to trimming and J lost 2 bases; unmatched junction nucleotides: 10. Germline assignment: CDR1 MDHEN and CDR2 SYDVKM. This CDR3 is 16 amino acids long. CDR3 protein: CASSSGTGGLPYEQYF. CDR3 nucleotide sequence: TGTGCCAGCAGTTCCGGTACAGGGGGTCTCCCCTACGAGCAGTACTTC.

The CDR3 sequence is CATSKGRGRGEPNYGYTF. The CDR3 region has the DNA TGTGCCACCAGCAAAGGGAGGGGCAGGGGAGAGCCTAACTATGGCTACACCTTC. The genes are TRBV15 and TRBJ1-2, with D perhaps TRBD1 (6 bases). CDR1 is LNHNV, CDR2 YYDKDF, per germline (reference sequence). V was pared by 4 bases and J by 0 bases, with 21 bases between. The CDR3 runs to 18 residues.

This rearrangement joins TRBV6-8 to TRBJ1-5; a weak D match, TRBD1 (5 bases). The V end lost 4 bases, the J end lost 0 bases, and 13 bases lay between the germline ends. Germline values: CDR1 MNHGY, CDR2 SAAAGT. This CDR3 contains 16 residues. The CDR3 sequence: CASSLGLIYSNQPQHF. For the CDR3, the DNA is TGTGCCAGCAGTTTGGGACTCATCTATAGCAATCAGCCCCAGCATTTT.

The chain has TRBV5-1 and TRBJ2-7; no reliable D call. Germline values: CDR1 SGHRS, CDR2 YFSETQ. The length of the CDR3 is 15 residues. Deletions cut 0 bases from V and 0 bases from J, with 10 bases between. DNA of the CDR3: TGCGCCAGCAGCTTGGTTAGCCGATACTCCTACGAGCAGTACTTC. This codes for CASSLVSRYSYEQYF.

The J gene is TRBJ2-5, the V gene TRBV11-3; 9 nucleotides agree with TRBD2. Germline V gives CDR1 SGHNT, CDR2 YENEEA. The V and J ends lost 5 bases and 3 bases, in that order; junction bases with no gene match: 10. The CDR3 has 16 amino acids. The CDR3 DNA is TGTGCCAGCAGCCCTAGCGGGCGGGGGGGAAAAGAGACCCAGTACTTC. It codes for CASSPSGRGGKETQYF.

As concerns this clone: The germline gene is not matched at one end of the junction; a read error may be the cause. The chain carries TRBV19 and TRBJ2-7; TRBD1 aligns across 9 bases. The germline V gene has CDR1 LNHDA and CDR2 SQIVND (reference sequence). The CDR3 length is 15 residues. Written as DNA, the CDR3 is TGTGCTAGTAGTAAAAGGGACAGGGCCATCCACGAGCAGTACTTC. Its protein product is CASSKRDRAIHEQYF.

The chain employs TRBV1 and TRBJ1-4. TRBV1 is deemed a pseudogene. CDR3 length: 16 amino acids. The CDR3 region has the DNA TGCGCCAGCAGCCAGGCCTTGAAGGCCAATAATGAAAAACTGTTTTTT. It codes for CASSQALKANNEKLFF.

In this sample, this clone turned up a few times. The CDR3 is CASSDQGKYGYTF. The CDR3 DNA follows: TGTGCCAGCAGTGACCAGGGGAAATATGGCTACACCTTC. The chain joins TRBV6-8 to TRBJ1-2, with D possibly TRBD1 on 6 matching bases. Trimming pared 5 bases from V and 5 bases from J, leaving 12 bases between. Germline V CDR1 and CDR2: MNHGY, SAAAGT. The CDR3 extends over 13 amino acids.

The count of this clone is one. The chain has TRBV10-2 and TRBJ1-5; D remains ambiguous. Germline values: CDR1 WSHSY, CDR2 SAAADI. Trimming took 5 bases from V and 5 from J, leaving 10 bases between them. The CDR3 is 13 amino acids. The CDR3 coding sequence is TGCGCCAGCAGTCGGAGGGCGGATCAGCCCCAGCATTTT. This gives the protein CASSRRADQPQHF.

V is TRBV5-1 and J is TRBJ1-1; the D gene is possibly TRBD1 (6 bases). Trimming removed 2 bases from V and 0 bases from J, with 11 bases in between. Germline V gene lookup returns CDR1 SGHRS and CDR2 YFSETQ. The CDR3 is 15 amino acids. CDR3 sequence reads: CASSLTTGMNTEAFF. For the CDR3, the DNA is TGCGCCAGCAGCTTAACGACAGGAATGAACACTGAAGCTTTCTTT.

The chain is built from TRBV6-8 and TRBJ1-1; possible D gene TRBD1, 6 bases. The V gene's germline CDR1 is MNHGY and CDR2 SAAAGT. With 10 bases removed from V and 4 bases from J, the gap between germline ends came to 16 bases. The CDR3 is 13 amino acids. The DNA of the CDR3 is TGTGCCACCTCGCCCTGGGACACCACTGAAGCTTTCTTT. Its translation is CATSPWDTTEAFF.

This chain connects TRBV5-1 to TRBJ2-7; D is possibly TRBD1 (5 bases). Germline assignment: CDR1 SGHRS and CDR2 YFSETQ. The germline V and J ends were trimmed by 1 base and 0 bases, with 14 bases remaining between them. The CDR3 is 16 residues long. The CDR3 protein is CASSLYRPGASYEQYF. CDR3 sequence (DNA): TGCGCCAGCAGCTTGTACAGGCCAGGAGCCTCCTACGAGCAGTACTTC.

The chain is built from TRBV18 and TRBJ2-1; no clear D gene. Germline-derived CDR1 and CDR2 are KGHSH and LQKENI. The CDR3 has 13 amino acids. The germline V and J ends were trimmed by 2 bases and 10 bases, with 12 bases remaining between them. Here the CDR3 reads CASSPSQIPEQFF. DNA of the CDR3: TGTGCCAGCTCACCATCACAGATTCCAGAGCAGTTCTTC.

The chain recombines TRBV19 with TRBJ1-5; D gene uncertain. Germline V gives CDR1 LNHDA, CDR2 SQIVND (reference sequence). CDR3 length: 17 amino acids. The V end lost 1 base, the J end lost 11 bases, and 24 bases lay between the germline ends. The CDR3, as DNA: TGTGCCAGTAGTATAGGTGCAGCGACTAGCGTTCTTGCGGCCCAGCATTTT. Translation: CASSIGAATSVLAAQHF.